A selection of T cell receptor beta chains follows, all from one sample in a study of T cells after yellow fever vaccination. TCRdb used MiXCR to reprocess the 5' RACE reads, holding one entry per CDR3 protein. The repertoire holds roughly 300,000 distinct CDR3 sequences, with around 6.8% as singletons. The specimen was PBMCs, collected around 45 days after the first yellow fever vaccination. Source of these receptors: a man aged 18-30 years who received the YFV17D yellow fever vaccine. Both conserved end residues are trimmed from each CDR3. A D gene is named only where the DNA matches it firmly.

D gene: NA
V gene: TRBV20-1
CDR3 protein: SARRVGGNTGELF

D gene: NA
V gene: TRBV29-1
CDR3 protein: SVSPLGGISYEQY

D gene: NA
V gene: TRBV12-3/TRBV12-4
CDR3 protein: AFCLSRAWLTGLNTEAF

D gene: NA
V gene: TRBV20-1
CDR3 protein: SARSQESTDTQS

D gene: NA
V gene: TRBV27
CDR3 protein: ASSLSGSGQPQH

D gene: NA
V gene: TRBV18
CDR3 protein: ASSSQGQSYGQY

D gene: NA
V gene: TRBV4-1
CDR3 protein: ASSLRSVETQY

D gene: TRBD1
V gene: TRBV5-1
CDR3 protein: ASSTQGDINGYT

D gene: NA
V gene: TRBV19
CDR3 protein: ASSSRIYQPQH

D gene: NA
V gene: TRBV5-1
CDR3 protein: ASSQNPGPTTNYGYT

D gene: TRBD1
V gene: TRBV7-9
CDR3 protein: ASSRAGGDGYT

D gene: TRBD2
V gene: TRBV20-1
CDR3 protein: SASGGGRREQF

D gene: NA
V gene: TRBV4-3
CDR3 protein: ASSQEAGVITEAF

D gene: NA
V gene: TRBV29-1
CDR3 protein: SVRGDGNSPLH